A selection of T cell receptor beta chains follows, all from one sample in a study of control samples from healthy donors and cancer patients. The method was immunoSEQ multiplex PCR; TCRdb's version includes in-frame clones alone and lacks a portion of them. The repertoire consists of more than 150,000 clones, with over 90% occurring once and the leading ten covering roughly 2.3%. The source material was blood. The source is a man in his fifties or sixties in good health. Each CDR3 is given with its conserved first and last residue. Fields, in order: V gene, D gene, J gene, clone size, CDR3 protein, CDR3 DNA. A D gene is named only where the DNA matches it firmly. Some rows have no size entry. The others give once, few or many, or a class for an expanded clone.

TRBV25-1	TRBD1	TRBJ2-7	NA	CASRGQGHYEQYF	TGTGCCAGCAGGGGACAGGGGCACTACGAGCAGTACTTC
TRBV5-1	TRBD1	TRBJ1-3	NA	CASSRGTVGDTIYF	TGCGCCAGCAGCCGCGGGACAGTGGGGGACACCATATATTTT
TRBV28	TRBD2	TRBJ2-3	NA	CASSLSGGRAADTQYF	TGTGCCAGCAGCCTTTCTGGCGGGAGGGCCGCAGATACGCAGTATTTT
TRBV29-1	NA	TRBJ1-3	NA	CSVREGLASGNTIYF	TGCAGCGTTCGAGAGGGGCTTGCCTCTGGAAACACCATATATTTT
TRBV6-6	NA	TRBJ1-1	few	CASSLRGNTEAFF	TGTGCCAGCAGTCTGAGGGGAAACACTGAAGCTTTCTTT
TRBV19	NA	TRBJ2-5	NA	CASSGAQGSQETQYF	TGTGCCAGTAGTGGAGCCCAGGGGTCTCAAGAGACCCAGTACTTC
TRBV28	TRBD1	TRBJ2-7	once	CASSRDRGSYEQYF	TGTGCCAGCAGTAGGGACAGGGGGTCCTACGAGCAGTACTTC
TRBV5-1	TRBD1	TRBJ2-2	NA	CASSLGDRDTGELFF	TGCGCCAGCAGCTTGGGGGACAGGGACACCGGGGAGCTGTTTTTT
TRBV15	NA	TRBJ1-1	NA	CATSARTGLGTEAFF	TGTGCCACCAGCGCCCGGACGGGATTGGGCACTGAAGCTTTCTTT
TRBV4-2	TRBD2	TRBJ2-1	NA	CASSQGGAGAPHNEQFF	TGTGCCAGCAGCCAAGGGGGCGCGGGAGCGCCACACAATGAGCAGTTCTTC
TRBV7-3	TRBD2	TRBJ2-3	NA	CASSLTTSGTQYF	TGTGCCAGCAGCTTAACGACTAGCGGTACGCAGTATTTT
TRBV9	NA	TRBJ1-1	NA	CASSPGGGTDTEAFF	TGTGCCAGCAGCCCCGGCGGAGGGACGGACACTGAAGCTTTCTTT
TRBV18	TRBD1	TRBJ1-4	NA	CASSLNRGRVEKLFF	TGTGCCAGCTCACTAAACAGGGGGCGTGTGGAAAAACTGTTTTTT
TRBV6-4	TRBD1	TRBJ2-1	NA	CASSDSGTGDHEQFF	TGTGCCAGCAGTGACTCGGGGACAGGGGACCATGAGCAGTTCTTC
TRBV5-1	NA	TRBJ2-5	NA	CASSLVETQYF	TGCGCCAGCAGCTTGGTGGAGACCCAGTACTTC
TRBV5-1	NA	TRBJ1-3	NA	CASSLRDLHTIYF	TGCGCCAGCAGCTTACGGGATTTACACACCATATATTTT
TRBV5-1	NA	TRBJ2-7	NA	CASSLVGTSYEQYF	TGCGCCAGCAGCTTGGTAGGGACCTCCTACGAGCAGTACTTC
TRBV28	TRBD2	TRBJ2-5	NA	CATEGSAGEERETQYF	TGTGCCACCGAAGGTTCAGCGGGAGAAGAAAGGGAGACCCAGTACTTC
TRBV7-2	NA	TRBJ2-5	NA	CASSPFHGPETQYF	TGTGCCAGCAGCCCGTTCCACGGTCCAGAGACCCAGTACTTC
TRBV29-1	NA	TRBJ2-7	NA	CSVEEPLAYEQYF	TGCAGCGTTGAAGAGCCTCTCGCCTACGAGCAGTACTTC
TRBV3-1/TRBV3-2	NA	TRBJ2-7	NA	CASSRLTGSYEQYF	TGTGCCAGCAGCCGCTTGACAGGTTCCTACGAGCAGTACTTC
TRBV1	NA	TRBJ2-7	NA	CTSFGESTYEQYF	TGCACCAGCTTTGGAGAGTCAACCTACGAGCAGTACTTC
TRBV10-2	TRBD1	TRBJ2-7	once	CASIPAGTGGSGGSYEQYF	TGCGCCAGCATCCCGGCCGGGACAGGGGGTTCGGGGGGATCCTACGAGCAGTACTTC
TRBV6-5	TRBD2	TRBJ2-7	NA	CASSYLAGGGYEQYF	TGTGCCAGCAGTTATCTAGCGGGAGGTGGATACGAGCAGTACTTC
TRBV6-5	NA	TRBJ2-1	NA	CASSTPGASNEQFF	TGTGCCAGCAGTACCCCCGGGGCCTCAAATGAGCAGTTCTTC
TRBV16	NA	TRBJ2-7	few	CASSQGGQGDNEQYF	TGTGCCAGCAGCCAAGGGGGGCAGGGCGATAACGAGCAGTACTTC